This entry is about one T cell receptor beta chain. Primers for the PCR totalled 60 Vbeta and 13 Jbeta. Here immunoSEQ multiplex PCR was the method, and the copy in TCRdb shows in-frame clones only, minus some. This sample has some 250,000 clones, with around 80% found just once. This entry belongs to a study of cytomegalovirus exposure and HLA in healthy donors. Germline V gene data show CDR1 as MNHEY and CDR2 as SMNVEV (reference sequence). The CDR3 totals 13 residues. V lost 6 bases, J lost 3 bases, and 11 bases lay in between. Sequenced material: PBMCs. The clonotype was recovered from a middle-aged woman in good health and CMV-seropositive. The V and J genes are TRBV27 and TRBJ1-2; perhaps TRBD1 as D (5 bases). DNA of the CDR3: TGTGCCAGCAGGTCATGGGGCGACTATGGCTACACCTTC. Protein product: CASRSWGDYGYTF.